The rows below give T cell receptor beta chains drawn from one sample of a study of persistence of HIV-infected CD4 T cells. Profiling relied on immunoSEQ multiplex PCR, and the TCRdb table lists in-frame clones only, not all of them. The sample has roughly 35,000 clones, 87% seen once. These receptors lack a known antigen. Sequenced material: CD4+ T cells sorted from PBMCs after roughly 20-hour stimulation, taken from a patient who received antiretroviral therapy. The receptors derive from an adult man with HIV who was CMV-seropositive. CDR3s include the opening cysteine and the closing phenylalanine or tryptophan. Each record gives: V gene, D gene, J gene, CDR3 length, clone size, CDR3 protein, CDR3 DNA. A D gene is named only where the DNA matches it firmly. Expanded clones are given a class, and other clones once, few, many or no size at all.

>TRBV30|-|TRBJ1-3|14|few
CAWSVFGTGNTIYF
TGTGCCTGGAGTGTATTTGGCACTGGAAACACCATATATTTT
>TRBV25-1|TRBD1|TRBJ1-3|13|-
CATVDRGGNTIYF
TGTGCCACGGTTGACAGGGGTGGAAACACCATATATTTT
>TRBV6-5|TRBD1|TRBJ2-7|15|-
CASSSTTGASYEQYF
TGTGCCAGCAGTTCCACCACAGGGGCGTCCTACGAGCAGTACTTC
>TRBV9|TRBD2|TRBJ2-5|16|-
CASSPRTSGLQETQYF
TGTGCCAGCAGCCCACGGACTAGCGGGCTCCAAGAGACCCAGTACTTC
>TRBV19|-|TRBJ1-5|16|few
CASRGRGSNRYQPQHF
TGTGCCAGTAGAGGCCGGGGGAGTAACCGATATCAGCCCCAGCATTTT
>TRBV5-6|TRBD1|TRBJ1-6|15|-
CASSLQGVLNSPLHF
TGTGCCAGCAGCTTACAGGGGGTCCTGAACTCACCCCTCCACTTT
>TRBV5-1|-|TRBJ2-7|12|-
CASSPDSYEQYF
TGCGCCAGCAGCCCCGACTCCTACGAGCAGTACTTC
>TRBV18|-|TRBJ2-7|17|-
CASSPLGLSGTSYEQYF
TGTGCCAGCTCACCACTCGGCCTTTCGGGTACCTCCTACGAGCAGTACTTC
>TRBV28|-|TRBJ2-5|14|-
CASSLMGRKETQYF
TGTGCCAGCAGTTTAATGGGGAGGAAAGAGACCCAGTACTTC
>TRBV30|TRBD1|TRBJ1-5|17|-
CAWSRIQGASINQPQHF
TGTGCCTGGAGTCGGATCCAGGGGGCTTCCATCAATCAGCCCCAGCATTTT
>TRBV19|TRBD1|TRBJ1-4|15|-
CASSRAGTADEKLFF
TGTGCCAGTAGTCGTGCCGGGACAGCCGATGAAAAACTGTTTTTT
>TRBV30|-|TRBJ1-2|13|-
CAWSVQGAGGYTF
TGTGCCTGGAGTGTACAGGGAGCGGGTGGCTACACCTTC
>TRBV6-1|-|TRBJ1-1|14|-
CASSLTPWNTEAFF
TGTGCCAGCAGCCTCACCCCCTGGAACACTGAAGCTTTCTTT
>TRBV3-1/TRBV3-2|-|TRBJ1-3|18|-
CASSQDPPLAYSGNTIYF
TGTGCCAGCAGCCAAGATCCCCCTCTCGCCTACTCTGGAAACACCATATATTTT
>TRBV6-5|-|TRBJ1-2|11|-
CASSSEYGYTF
TGTGCCAGCAGTTCGGAGTATGGCTACACCTTC
>TRBV6-5|-|TRBJ1-2|13|once
CASRETGLDGYTF
TGTGCCAGCAGAGAGACGGGGCTCGATGGCTACACCTTC
>TRBV4-1|-|TRBJ2-5|16|-
CASSQRPGRRQETQYF
TGCGCCAGCAGCCAGCGACCGGGACGACGGCAAGAGACCCAGTACTTC
>TRBV6-2/TRBV6-3|TRBD2|TRBJ2-5|15|-
CASSPRRAGGETQYF
TGTGCCAGCAGTCCCCGTAGGGCGGGGGGGGAGACCCAGTACTTC
>TRBV2|-|TRBJ1-5|15|-
CASGAGKGRNQPQHF
TGTGCCAGCGGTGCCGGGAAGGGACGCAATCAGCCCCAGCATTTT
>TRBV27|-|TRBJ1-4|13|-
CASSFMEGEKLFF
TGTGCCAGCAGTTTCATGGAGGGCGAAAAACTGTTTTTT
>TRBV5-1|TRBD1|TRBJ2-7|14|-
CASSFGQVSYEQYF
TGCGCCAGCAGCTTTGGACAGGTTAGTTACGAGCAGTACTTC
>TRBV19|TRBD1|TRBJ1-5|14|few
CASRSGQLNQPQHF
TGTGCCAGTAGGTCGGGACAGCTCAATCAGCCCCAGCATTTT
>TRBV7-9|TRBD1|TRBJ1-1|16|-
CASSFLERTGKAEAFF
TGTGCCAGCAGCTTCTTAGAAAGGACAGGGAAGGCTGAAGCTTTCTTT
>TRBV7-6|-|TRBJ1-1|15|-
CASSLMAQLNTEAFF
TGTGCCAGCAGCTTAATGGCACAGTTGAACACTGAAGCTTTCTTT